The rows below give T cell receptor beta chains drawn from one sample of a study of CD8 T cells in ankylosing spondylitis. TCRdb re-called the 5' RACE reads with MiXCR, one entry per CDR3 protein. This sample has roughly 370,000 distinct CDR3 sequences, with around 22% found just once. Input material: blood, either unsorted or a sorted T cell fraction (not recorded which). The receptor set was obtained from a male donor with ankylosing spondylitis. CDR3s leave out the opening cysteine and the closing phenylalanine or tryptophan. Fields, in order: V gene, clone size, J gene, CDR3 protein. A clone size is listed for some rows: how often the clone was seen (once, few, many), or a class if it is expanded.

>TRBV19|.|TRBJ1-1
ASSSTGALDTEAF
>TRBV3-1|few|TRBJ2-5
ASSQDHQGQETQY
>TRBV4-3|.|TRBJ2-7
ASSQALADFYEQY
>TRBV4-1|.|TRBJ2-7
ASSQIGQRYEQY
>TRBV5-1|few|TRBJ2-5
ASSIPVTDGLTQY
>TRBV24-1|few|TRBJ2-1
ATSDAGTGGNNEQF
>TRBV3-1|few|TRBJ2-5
ASSQERRETQY
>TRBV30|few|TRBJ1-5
AWSRGTNSNQPQH
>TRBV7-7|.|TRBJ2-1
ASSLGLADINEQF
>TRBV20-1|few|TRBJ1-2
SAVRGPYGYT
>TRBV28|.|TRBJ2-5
ASSRRSGGEEETQY
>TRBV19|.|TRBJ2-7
ASRREAWGEQY
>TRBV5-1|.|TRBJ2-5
ASSLVSDEETQY
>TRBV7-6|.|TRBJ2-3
ASSPWAGEQGTDTQY
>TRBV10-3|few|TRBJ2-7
AISEPTGTYEQY
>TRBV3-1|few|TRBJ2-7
ASSQRGYHEQY
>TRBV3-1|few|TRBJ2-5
ASSQVRLETQY
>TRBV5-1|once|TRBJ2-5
ASSLGTSGVETQY
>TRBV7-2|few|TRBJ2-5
ASTKGTPQETQY
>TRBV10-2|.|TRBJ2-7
ASSEVPRSEQY
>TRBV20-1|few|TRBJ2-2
SARDQQGAGELF
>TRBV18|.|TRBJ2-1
ASSPGLAQQGGSYNEQF
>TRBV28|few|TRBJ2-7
ASSTYRGLYEQY
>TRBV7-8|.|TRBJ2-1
ASSFLSGRAANEQF
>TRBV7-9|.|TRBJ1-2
ASSLVWSNTGYT
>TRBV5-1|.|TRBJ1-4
ATGTGDNEKLF
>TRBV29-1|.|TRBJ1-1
SAPSGGADTEAF
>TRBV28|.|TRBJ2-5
ASSPYYGTRQGETQY
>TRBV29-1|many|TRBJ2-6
SVRGSGANVLT
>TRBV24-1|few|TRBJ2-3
ATSDPDTDTQY
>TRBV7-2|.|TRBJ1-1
ASSKTGIGTEAF
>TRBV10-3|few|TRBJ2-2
ATDGQGRSTGELF
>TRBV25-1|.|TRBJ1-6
ASRRSQDNSPLH
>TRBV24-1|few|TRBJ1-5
ATSDFSQPQH
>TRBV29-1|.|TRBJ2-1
SVGGGANEQF
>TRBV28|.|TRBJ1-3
ASSPLVGGLRNTIY
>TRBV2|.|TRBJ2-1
ASSEAILSYNEQF
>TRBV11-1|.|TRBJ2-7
ASSFGPHGTGAYEQY
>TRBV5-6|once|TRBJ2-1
ASSATSERTTYNEQF
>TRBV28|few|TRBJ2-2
ASSFTGYAGELF
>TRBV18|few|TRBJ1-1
ASSPSGGGTEAF
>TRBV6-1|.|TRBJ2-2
ASSEVVTGELF
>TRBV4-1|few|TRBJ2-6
ASSQDLFAGANVLT
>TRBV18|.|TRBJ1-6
ASSPSQGERSPLH
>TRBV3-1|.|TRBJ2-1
ASSQGASPSDEQF
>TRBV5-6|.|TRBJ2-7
ASSLKGGYEQY
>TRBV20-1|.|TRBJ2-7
SASSGRGSSYEQY
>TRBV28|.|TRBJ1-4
ASLRTTDTNEKLF
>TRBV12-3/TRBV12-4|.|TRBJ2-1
ASRGGLAGRTYNEQF
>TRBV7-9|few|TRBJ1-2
ASSFRKYYGYT
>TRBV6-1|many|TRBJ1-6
ASSTGQIRSPLH
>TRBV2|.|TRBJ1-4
ASIRGRSNEKLF
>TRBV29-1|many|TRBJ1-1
SVEDQYGTPTGMNTEAF
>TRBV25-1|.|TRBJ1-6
ASSGDFSSYNSPLH